Shown below are 14 T cell receptor beta chains from a single sample sequenced in a study of Graves' ophthalmopathy and Graves' hyperthyroidism. Amplified material comprised TCR beta CDR3 regions derived from RNA transcripts. HTBI-primed RT-PCR formed the first round, and a multiplex PCR formed the second. TCRdb redid the calling of the multiplex PCR reads with MiXCR, one entry per CDR3 protein. Of 660,000 or so distinct CDR3 sequences in the sample, about 41% were seen once. Sequenced input: peripheral blood. The receptors come from an adult man with Graves' ophthalmopathy.

The J gene is TRBJ2-7, the V gene TRBV20-1, with D possibly being TRBD1 (8 bases). Germline lookup yields CDR1 DFQATT and CDR2 SNEGSKA (reference sequence). The CDR3 sequence is 18 residues long. Trimming removed 1 base at V and 0 bases at J, with 22 bases between. The CDR3 sequence: CSARVLSIGGTGSYEQYF. The CDR3 nucleotides are TGCAGTGCTAGAGTCTTATCGATCGGGGGGACAGGCTCCTACGAGCAGTACTTC.

The sample holds many counts of this clonotype. The rearrangement uses TRBV7-2 and TRBJ2-5; 9 bases map to TRBD2. Germline trimming cut 3 bases from V and 4 bases from J; bases unmatched to any gene: 6. CDR1 SGHTA and CDR2 FQGNSA come from the germline V gene. This CDR3 has 15 residues. CDR3 sequence reads: CASSLLSGRGETQYF. The CDR3 DNA follows: TGTGCCAGCAGCTTGCTTAGCGGGAGAGGAGAGACCCAGTACTTC.

A few counts support this clonotype. This rearrangement joins TRBV6-1 to TRBJ1-4; D is uncertain. Germline CDR1 MNHNS, CDR2 SASEGT. This CDR3 has 14 amino acids. Trimming removed 7 bases from V and 8 bases from J, with 17 bases in between. CDR3 protein: CASTPPANGEKLFF. In DNA, the CDR3 is TGTGCCAGCACCCCTCCCGCAAACGGCGAAAAACTGTTTTTT.

This clonotype has a handful of counts. V and J are TRBV24-1 and TRBJ1-2; 7 bases are a match to TRBD1. The CDR3 sequence is 14 residues long. Germline V gene sequence: CDR1 KGHDR, CDR2 SFDVKD. V was pared by 11 bases and J by 1 base, with 9 bases of the junction left unmatched. CDR3 DNA: TGTGCCAGCAGGGGGGGGTCCATTAACTATGGCTACACCTTC. Protein product: CASRGGSINYGYTF.

The chain combines TRBV9 with TRBJ1-3, with D uncertain. CDR3 size: 15 residues. The germline V and J ends were trimmed by 10 bases and 0 bases, with 17 bases remaining between them. Per the germline V gene, CDR1 is SGDLS and CDR2 is YYNGEE. CDR3 residues: CAWSGSGSSGNTIYF. DNA of the CDR3: TGTGCCTGGAGTGGTTCCGGTAGCTCTGGAAACACCATATATTTT.

The chain combines TRBV29-1 with TRBJ2-6, with D unclear. V was shortened by 8 bases and J by 0 bases, with 11 bases between the two germline ends. The CDR3 is 14 residues long. From germline, CDR1 is SQVTM and CDR2 ANQGSEA. The CDR3 region has the DNA TGCAGCAGTTTGAAGCTCTCTGGGGCCAACGTCCTGACTTTC. Amino acid sequence: CSSLKLSGANVLTF.

Comments on this clonotype: A much larger clone differs by one base, so this may be a read error. V usage is TRBV10-2 and J usage is TRBJ2-7; D is ambiguous. Per germline, CDR1 WSHSY and CDR2 SAAADI. This CDR3 region has 14 residues. CDR3 nucleotide sequence: TGCGCCAGCAGTGTTTACGAACAGAGGTACGAGCGGTACTTC. Translating it yields CASSVYEQRYERYF.

This rearrangement joins TRBV7-6 to TRBJ1-1; 9 bases fit TRBD1. V shed 5 bases, J shed 5 bases, and the junction held 12 bases outside the gene matches. The CDR3 loop spans 16 amino acids. Germline CDR1 reads SGHVS; CDR2 reads FNYEAQ. The chain's CDR3 is CASSLGQGGGGTEAFF. CDR3 nucleotide sequence: TGTGCCAGCAGCCTGGGACAGGGAGGGGGAGGAACTGAAGCTTTCTTT.

The chain uses TRBV19 and TRBJ2-7, with D unresolved. CDR3 size: 13 residues. Germline loops: CDR1 LNHDA, CDR2 SQIVND (reference sequence). The V and J ends lost 5 bases and 7 bases respectively, with 15 bases between them. CDR3 nucleotides: TGTGCCAGTAGTGACACAGCGTTTGGGGAGCAGTACTTC. Amino acids: CASSDTAFGEQYF.

The chain uses TRBV25-1 and TRBJ1-6; 7 nucleotides align to TRBD1. The CDR3 contains 15 residues. The V and J ends lost 6 bases and 2 bases, in that order; junction bases with no gene match: 4. Germline V CDR1 and CDR2: MGHDK, SYGVNS. CDR3 amino acids: CASSDGTAYNSPLHF. CDR3 DNA sequence: TGTGCCAGCAGCGACGGGACAGCCTATAATTCACCCCTCCACTTT.

The rearrangement joins TRBV5-1 to TRBJ2-3, with D tentatively TRBD1 or TRBD2 (5 bases each). Germline V lookup: CDR1 SGHRS, CDR2 YFSETQ. Trimming stripped 0 bases from V and 2 bases from J, with 13 bases between. The CDR3 totals 16 residues. In nucleotides, the CDR3 is TGCGCCAGCAGCTTGGCCGGGGCGGCTTACACAGATACGCAGTATTTT. It codes for CASSLAGAAYTDTQYF.

This clonotype came up many times. The V gene is TRBV29-1, the J gene TRBJ2-7, with 7 bases matching TRBD2. Trimming removed 0 bases from V and 6 bases from J; junction bases left unmatched: 11. The CDR3 spans 15 residues. Germline CDR1 and CDR2: SQVTM and ANQGSEA. The CDR3 DNA reads as TGCAGCGTTGAAGATAGGTGGGCGGGGGTCGGCGAGCAGTACTTC. Translated, it gives CSVEDRWAGVGEQYF.

The chain employs TRBV29-1 and TRBJ2-2; 7 bases line up with TRBD2. Looked up from germline, CDR1 is SQVTM and CDR2 is ANQGSEA. The CDR3 has 15 amino acids. The V gene end was trimmed by 7 bases and the J gene end by 9 bases; junction bases not matched to a gene: 17. As DNA, the CDR3 is TGCAGCGCCATGACCTTGGCGGGAGCCCTAAGGGAGCTGTTTTTT. Its translation: CSAMTLAGALRELFF.

This clonotype was seen repeatedly, ten times or more. V usage is TRBV19 and J usage is TRBJ2-5; 7 nucleotides match TRBD1. This CDR3 comprises 14 residues. CDR1 is LNHDA and CDR2 is SQIVND in the germline V gene (reference sequence). Trimming at V came to 5 bases and at J to 0 bases, leaving 3 bases not matched to a gene. Here the CDR3 reads CASSSQGYQETQYF. CDR3 DNA: TGTGCCAGTAGTTCACAGGGGTACCAAGAGACCCAGTACTTC.